This TCR beta chain stems from a study of blood T cell repertoires in COVID-19. Method: immunoSEQ multiplex PCR; TCRdb's copy keeps in-frame clones and lacks some. The table records 65,000 to 90,000 clones, 70% to 90% of them present only once. Germline lookup yields CDR1 SGHRS and CDR2 YFSETQ. The CDR3 sequence is 16 residues long. V gave up 6 bases and J gave up 0 bases, with 15 bases separating them. Material for sequencing was peripheral blood. The chain joins TRBV5-1 to TRBJ2-2; D uncertain. The origin of this receptor is a man aged 25-45 years with acute or convalescent COVID-19. CDR3 sequence: CASTLIPLANTGELFF. CDR3 nucleotides: TGCGCCAGCACCCTCATTCCACTCGCGAACACCGGGGAGCTGTTTTTT.